This T cell receptor (beta chain) was observed in a study of blood T cell repertoires in COVID-19. Background on the study: Sites in the United States, Italy and Spain provided acute and convalescent COVID-19 samples. Sample material is recorded as cDNA or gDNA derived from T cells, B-cell-depleted T cells, or PBMCs.

The trim removed 7 bases at V and 3 bases at J, leaving 14 bases unmatched. This CDR3 spans 16 amino acids. From germline, CDR1 is SGHRS and CDR2 YFSETQ. The data were produced by immunoSEQ multiplex PCR, yet TCRdb's version contains in-frame clones alone and is incomplete. The table has 50,000 to 70,000 clones, around three quarters seen once. This TCR was recovered from a man between 60 and 75 years old with acute or convalescent COVID-19. The chain combines TRBV5-1 with TRBJ2-7; 9 positions match TRBD1. Input material: peripheral blood. CDR3 sequence: CASVGKPGQGNYEQYF. The CDR3 bases are TGCGCCAGCGTTGGCAAACCGGGACAGGGTAACTACGAGCAGTACTTC. The full variable domain, in which reference TRBV5-1 and TRBJ2-7 provide the parts outside the CDR3, is KAGVTQTPRYLIKTRGQQVTLSCSPISGHRSVSWYQQTPGQGLQFLFEYFSETQRNKGNFPGRFSGRQFSNSRSEMNVSTLELGDSALYLCASVGKPGQGNYEQYFGPGTRLTVT.